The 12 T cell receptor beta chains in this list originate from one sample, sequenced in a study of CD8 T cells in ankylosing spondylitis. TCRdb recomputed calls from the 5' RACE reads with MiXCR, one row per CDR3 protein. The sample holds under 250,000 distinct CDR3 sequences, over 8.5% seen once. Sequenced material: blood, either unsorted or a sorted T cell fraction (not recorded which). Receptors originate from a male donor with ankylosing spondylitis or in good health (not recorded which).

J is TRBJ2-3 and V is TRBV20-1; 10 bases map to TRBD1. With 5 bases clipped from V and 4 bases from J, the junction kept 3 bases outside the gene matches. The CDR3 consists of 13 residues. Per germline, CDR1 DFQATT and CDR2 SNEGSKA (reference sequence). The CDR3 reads CSAGGQGSDTQYF. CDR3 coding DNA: TGCAGTGCTGGGGGACAGGGGTCAGATACGCAGTATTTT.

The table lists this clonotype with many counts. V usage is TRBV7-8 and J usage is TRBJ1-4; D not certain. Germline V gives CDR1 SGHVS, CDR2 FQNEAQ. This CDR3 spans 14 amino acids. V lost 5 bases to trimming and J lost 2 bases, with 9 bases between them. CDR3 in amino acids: CASSLGRTNEKLFF. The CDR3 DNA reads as TGTGCCAGCAGCCTAGGACGTACTAATGAAAAACTGTTTTTT.

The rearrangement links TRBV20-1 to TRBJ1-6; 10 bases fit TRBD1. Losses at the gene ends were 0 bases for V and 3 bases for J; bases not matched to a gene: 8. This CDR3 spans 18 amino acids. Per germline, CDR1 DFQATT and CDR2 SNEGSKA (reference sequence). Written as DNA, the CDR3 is TGCAGTGCTAGAGAGGAGACAGGGGGCGAAATCTATAATTCACCCCTCCACTTT. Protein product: CSAREETGGEIYNSPLHF.

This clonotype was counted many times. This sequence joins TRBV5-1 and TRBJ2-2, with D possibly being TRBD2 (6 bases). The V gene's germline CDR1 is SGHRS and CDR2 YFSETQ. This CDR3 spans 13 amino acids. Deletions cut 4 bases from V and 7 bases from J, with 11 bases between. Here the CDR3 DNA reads TGCGCCAGCAGCCGCATGGAGGGCGGGGAGCTGTTTTTT. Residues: CASSRMEGGELFF.

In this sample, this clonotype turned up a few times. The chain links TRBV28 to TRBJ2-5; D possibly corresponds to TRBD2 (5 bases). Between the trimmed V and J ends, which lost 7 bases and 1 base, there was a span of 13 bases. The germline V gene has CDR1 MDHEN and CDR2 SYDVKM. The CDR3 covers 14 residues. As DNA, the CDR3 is TGTGCCAGCACCACCCCGGGATTCCAAGAGACCCAGTACTTC. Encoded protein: CASTTPGFQETQYF.

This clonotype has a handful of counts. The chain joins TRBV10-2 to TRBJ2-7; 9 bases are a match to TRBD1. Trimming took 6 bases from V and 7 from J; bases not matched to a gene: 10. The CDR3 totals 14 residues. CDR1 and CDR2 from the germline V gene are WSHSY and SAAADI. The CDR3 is CASRTGGSQGEQYF. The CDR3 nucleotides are TGCGCCAGCAGGACAGGGGGGTCCCAGGGAGAGCAGTACTTC.

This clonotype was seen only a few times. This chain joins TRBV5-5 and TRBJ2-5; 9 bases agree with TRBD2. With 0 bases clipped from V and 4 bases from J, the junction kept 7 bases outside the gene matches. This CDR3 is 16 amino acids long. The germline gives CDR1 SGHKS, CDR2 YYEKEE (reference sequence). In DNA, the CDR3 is TGTGCCAGCAGCTTGGATGAAGCGGGAGGTGCAGAGACCCAGTACTTC. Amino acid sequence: CASSLDEAGGAETQYF.

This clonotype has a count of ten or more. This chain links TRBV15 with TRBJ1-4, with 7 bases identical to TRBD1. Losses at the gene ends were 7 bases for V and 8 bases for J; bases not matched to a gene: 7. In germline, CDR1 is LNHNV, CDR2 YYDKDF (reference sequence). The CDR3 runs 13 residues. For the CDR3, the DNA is TGTGCCACCAATCGGGACAGAGAGGAAAAACTGTTTTTT. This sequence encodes CATNRDREEKLFF.

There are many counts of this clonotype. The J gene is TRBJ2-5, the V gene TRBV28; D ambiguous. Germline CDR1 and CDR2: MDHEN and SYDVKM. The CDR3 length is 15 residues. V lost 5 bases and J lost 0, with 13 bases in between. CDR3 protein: CASSPLGGHQETQYF. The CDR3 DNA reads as TGTGCCAGCAGTCCACTCGGTGGGCACCAAGAGACCCAGTACTTC.

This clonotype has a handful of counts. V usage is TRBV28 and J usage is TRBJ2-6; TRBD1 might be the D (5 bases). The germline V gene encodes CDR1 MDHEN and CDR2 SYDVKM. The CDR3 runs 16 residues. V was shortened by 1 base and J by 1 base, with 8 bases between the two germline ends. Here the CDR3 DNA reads TGTGCCAGCAGTTTATTTCGACAGTCTGGGGCCAACGTCCTGACTTTC. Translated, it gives CASSLFRQSGANVLTF.

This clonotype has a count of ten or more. CDR3 coding DNA: TGCGCCAGCAGTTTGACTGCAGATACGCAGTATTTT. Protein: CASSLTADTQYF. V and J are TRBV5-1 and TRBJ2-3; D is unclear. The V end lost 5 bases, the J end lost 4 bases, and 8 bases lay between the germline ends. CDR1 is SGHRS, CDR2 YFSETQ, per germline. The CDR3 length is 12 residues.

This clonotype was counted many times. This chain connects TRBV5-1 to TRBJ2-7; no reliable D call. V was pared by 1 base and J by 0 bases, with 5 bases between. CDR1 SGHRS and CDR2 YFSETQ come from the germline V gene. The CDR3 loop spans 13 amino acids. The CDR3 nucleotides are TGCGCCAGCAGCTTGCAGAGCTCCTACGAGCAGTACTTC. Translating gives CASSLQSSYEQYF.